The sequence of this T cell receptor (beta chain) was determined in a study of cytomegalovirus exposure and HLA in healthy donors. Study information: An earlier analysis found 95 million to 140 million unique TCR beta sequences from roughly 170 million T cells. Within an early data release were 85 million or so unique TCRs drawn from HLA-typed donors.

Primers: 60 Vbeta forward and 13 Jbeta reverse. Assay used: immunoSEQ multiplex PCR; TCRdb lists only in-frame clones, some missing. Of 100,000 to 150,000 clones detected, 81% appear once; the ten largest clones hold roughly 4%. The V gene end was trimmed by 5 bases and the J gene end by 4 bases; junction bases not matched to a gene: 10. CDR1 LNHNV and CDR2 YYDKDF come from the germline V gene (reference sequence). The CDR3 is 16 residues long. The chain couples TRBV15 to TRBJ1-5, with 8 bases matching TRBD1. Sample: PBMCs. The receptor comes from a man between 18 and 35 years old in good health and CMV-seropositive. CDR3 residues: CATSYVGTGINQPQHF. In nucleotides, the CDR3 is TGTGCCACCAGCTATGTTGGGACAGGCATTAATCAGCCCCAGCATTTT. Based on the CDR3 plus reference TRBV15 and TRBJ1-5, the full variable domain is DAMVIQNPRYQVTQFGKPVTLSCSQTLNHNVMYWYQQKSSQAPKLLFHYYDKDFNNEADTPDNFQSRRPNTSFCFLDIRSPGLGDTAMYLCATSYVGTGINQPQHFGDGTRLSIL.